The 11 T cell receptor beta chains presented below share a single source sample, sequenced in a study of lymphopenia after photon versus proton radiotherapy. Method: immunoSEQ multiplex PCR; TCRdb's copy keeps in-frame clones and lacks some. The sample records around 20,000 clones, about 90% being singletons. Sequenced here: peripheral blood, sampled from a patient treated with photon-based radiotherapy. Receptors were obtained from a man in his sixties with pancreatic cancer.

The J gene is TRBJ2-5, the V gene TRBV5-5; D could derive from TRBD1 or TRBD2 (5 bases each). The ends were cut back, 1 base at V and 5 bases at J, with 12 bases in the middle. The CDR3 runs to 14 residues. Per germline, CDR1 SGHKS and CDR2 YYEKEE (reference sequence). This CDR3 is CASSLSGAGETQYF. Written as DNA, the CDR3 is TGTGCCAGCAGCTTGTCCGGGGCCGGGGAGACCCAGTACTTC.

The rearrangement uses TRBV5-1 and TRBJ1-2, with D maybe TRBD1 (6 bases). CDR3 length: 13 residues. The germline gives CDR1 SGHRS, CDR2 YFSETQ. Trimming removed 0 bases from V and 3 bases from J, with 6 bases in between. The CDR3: CASSLEGDYGYTF. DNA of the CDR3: TGCGCCAGCAGCTTGGAGGGGGACTATGGCTACACCTTC. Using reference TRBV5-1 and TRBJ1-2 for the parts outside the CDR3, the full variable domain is KAGVTQTPRYLIKTRGQQVTLSCSPISGHRSVSWYQQTPGQGLQFLFEYFSETQRNKGNFPGRFSGRQFSNSRSEMNVSTLELGDSALYLCASSLEGDYGYTFGSGTRLTVV.

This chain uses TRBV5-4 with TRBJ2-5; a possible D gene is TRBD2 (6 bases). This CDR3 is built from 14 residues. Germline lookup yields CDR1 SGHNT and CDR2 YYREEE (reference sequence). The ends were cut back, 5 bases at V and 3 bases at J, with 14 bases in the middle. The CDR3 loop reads CASRLSSDEETQYF. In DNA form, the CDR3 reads TGTGCCAGCAGGCTTTCTAGCGACGAAGAGACCCAGTACTTC. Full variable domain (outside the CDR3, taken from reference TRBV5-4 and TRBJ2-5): ETGVTQSPTHLIKTRGQQVTLRCSSQSGHNTVSWYQQALGQGPQFIFQYYREEENGRGNFPPRFSGLQFPNYSSELNVNALELDDSALYLCASRLSSDEETQYFGPGTRLLVL.

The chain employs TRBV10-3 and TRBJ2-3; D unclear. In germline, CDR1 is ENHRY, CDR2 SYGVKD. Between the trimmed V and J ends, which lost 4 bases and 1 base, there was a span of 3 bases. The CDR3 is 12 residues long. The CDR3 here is CAISVGTDTQYF. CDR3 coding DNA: TGTGCCATCAGTGTTGGCACAGATACGCAGTATTTT.

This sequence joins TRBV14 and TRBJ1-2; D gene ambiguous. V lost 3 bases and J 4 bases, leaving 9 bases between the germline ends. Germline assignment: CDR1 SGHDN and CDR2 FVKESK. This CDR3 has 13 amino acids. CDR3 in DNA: TGTGCCAGCAGCCACCGCGGACTCTATGGCTACACCTTC. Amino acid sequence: CASSHRGLYGYTF.

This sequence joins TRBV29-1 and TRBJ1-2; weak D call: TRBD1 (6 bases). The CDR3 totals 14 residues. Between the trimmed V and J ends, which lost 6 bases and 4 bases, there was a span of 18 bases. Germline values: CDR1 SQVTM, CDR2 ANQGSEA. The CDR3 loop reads CSVGGMGAGYGYTF. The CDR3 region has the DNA TGCAGCGTAGGGGGTATGGGGGCTGGCTATGGCTACACCTTC. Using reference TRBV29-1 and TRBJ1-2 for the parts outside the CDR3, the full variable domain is SAVISQKPSRDICQRGTSLTIQCQVDSQVTMMFWYRQQPGQSLTLIATANQGSEATYESGFVIDKFPISRPNLTFSTLTVSNMSPEDSSIYLCSVGGMGAGYGYTFGSGTRLTVV.

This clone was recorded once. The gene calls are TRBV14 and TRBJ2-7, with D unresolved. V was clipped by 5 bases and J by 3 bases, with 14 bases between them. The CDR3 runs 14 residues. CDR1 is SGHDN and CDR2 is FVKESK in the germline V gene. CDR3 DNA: TGTGCCAGCAGCGGCAGAGGATACGTCTACGAGCAGTACTTC. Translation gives CASSGRGYVYEQYF.

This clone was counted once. This CDR3 is CASRHTGYNSPLHF. CDR3 DNA sequence: TGTGCCAGCAGACATACAGGTTATAATTCACCCCTCCACTTT. The chain has TRBV6-1 and TRBJ1-6; perhaps TRBD1 as D (5 bases). CDR1 is MNHNS, CDR2 SASEGT, per germline. There are 14 residues in the CDR3. Trimming took off 6 bases at V and 4 bases at J, with 10 bases between the two ends.

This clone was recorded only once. This CDR3 reads CASSLAGAQETQYF. The CDR3 DNA sequence: TGTGCCAGCAGCTTAGCTGGGGCCCAAGAGACCCAGTACTTC. The V call is TRBV7-3, the J call TRBJ2-5, with D perhaps TRBD1 (5 bases). V was pared by 2 bases and J by 1 base, with 8 bases between. The CDR3 loop spans 14 amino acids. Germline V gene sequence: CDR1 SGHTA, CDR2 FQGTGA.

The CDR3 is CASSLGNGKAYEQYF. The CDR3 coding sequence is TGTGCCAGCAGCTTAGGCAACGGTAAAGCCTACGAGCAGTACTTC. The chain uses TRBV11-3 and TRBJ2-7, with D unresolved. This CDR3 contains 15 residues. Looked up from germline, CDR1 is SGHNT and CDR2 is YENEEA. V was cut by 1 base and J by 2 bases, with 12 bases left in between.

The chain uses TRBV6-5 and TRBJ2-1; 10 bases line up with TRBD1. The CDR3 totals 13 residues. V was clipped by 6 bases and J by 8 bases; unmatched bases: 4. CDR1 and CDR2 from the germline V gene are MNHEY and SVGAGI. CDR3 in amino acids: CASSWTGGYEQFF. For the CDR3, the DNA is TGTGCCAGCAGCTGGACAGGGGGGTATGAGCAGTTCTTC.